The T cell receptor beta chain under discussion was sequenced for a study of cytomegalovirus exposure and HLA in healthy donors. PCR amplification relied on 60 Vbeta primers (plus 13 Jbeta primers). Here immunoSEQ multiplex PCR was the method, and the copy in TCRdb shows in-frame clones only, minus some. The data contain around 72,000 clones, over 50% of them seen just once; the ten biggest clones take up roughly a fifth. The source is a man in his forties in good health and CMV-seropositive. The sequenced sample consisted of PBMCs.

CDR3 nucleotide sequence: TGTGCCAGCAGTGCCCGCCAAGAGACCCAGTACTTC. Protein product: CASSARQETQYF. The chain has TRBV2 and TRBJ2-5; D not resolved. Germline assignment: CDR1 SNHLY and CDR2 FYNNEI. The CDR3 has 12 residues. V shed 4 bases and J shed 1 base, with 4 bases lying between them.